This T cell receptor beta chain appears in the sequencing data of a study of shared clonotypes between healthy human individuals. Sequenced by immunoSEQ multiplex PCR; TCRdb stores in-frame clones only, minus some. The sample yields just under 350,000 clones, more than 60% seen once. This TCR was sampled from a man aged 30 to 39 in good health. Sequencing was done on a sample of memory CD4+ T cells sorted from blood. Subset reported: CD45RA-negative fraction.

The CDR3 region is CASSLRSATKRSYNEQFF. The CDR3 DNA reads TGCGCCAGCAGCTTGAGGTCGGCAACCAAGCGATCCTACAATGAGCAGTTCTTC. The V and J genes are TRBV5-1 and TRBJ2-1; D remains ambiguous. Germline CDR1 SGHRS, CDR2 YFSETQ. V shed 1 base and J shed 1 base, with 18 bases lying between them. The CDR3 contains 18 residues.